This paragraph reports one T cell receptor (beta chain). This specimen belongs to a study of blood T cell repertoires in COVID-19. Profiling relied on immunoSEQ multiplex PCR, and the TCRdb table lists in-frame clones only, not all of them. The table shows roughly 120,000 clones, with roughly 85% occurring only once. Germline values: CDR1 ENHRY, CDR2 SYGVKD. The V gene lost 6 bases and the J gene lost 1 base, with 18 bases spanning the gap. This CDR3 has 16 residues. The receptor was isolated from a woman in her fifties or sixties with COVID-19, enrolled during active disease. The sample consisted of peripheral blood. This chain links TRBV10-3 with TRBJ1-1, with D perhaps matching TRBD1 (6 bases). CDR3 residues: CAIRPTLTGQNTEAFF. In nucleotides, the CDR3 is TGTGCCATCAGGCCGACTTTGACAGGACAGAACACTGAAGCTTTCTTT.